Following are 15 T cell receptor beta chains from one sample sequenced in a study of CD8+CD57+ T cells in acquired aplastic anemia. Investigators profiled TCR beta VDJ and CDR3 from genomic DNA template. MiXCR was run by TCRdb on the reads, yielding one entry per CDR3 protein. The data hold 150,000 to 180,000 distinct CDR3 sequences, with 52% observed a single time. Sequencing was done on patients that had shown CD8+CD57+ cell expansion by flow cytometry. Sequenced sample: sorted CD4+, CD8+, or CD8+CD57+ T cells (not recorded which) from PBMCs. The receptors come from a human donor with aplastic anemia.

J is TRBJ1-4 and V is TRBV2, with D unclear. The ends were cut back, 8 bases at V and 7 bases at J, with 14 bases in the middle. The CDR3 extends over 13 amino acids. Germline CDR1 and CDR2: SNHLY and FYNNEI. CDR3 nucleotide sequence: TGTGCCAGCCTCGTTGAGGGTAGTGAAAAACTGTTTTTT. This encodes CASLVEGSEKLFF. Looking up the rest from reference TRBV2 and TRBJ1-4 gives the full variable domain: EPEVTQTPSHQVTQMGQEVILRCVPISNHLYFYWYRQILGQKVEFLVSFYNNEISEKSEIFDDQFSVERPDGSNFTLKIRSTKLEDSAMYFCASLVEGSEKLFFGSGTQLSVL.

This clonotype turned up a few times. The rearrangement links TRBV25-1 to TRBJ1-2; tentative D call: TRBD1 (6 bases). Trimming took off 3 bases at V and 0 bases at J, with 8 bases between the two ends. The CDR3 spans 14 residues. CDR1 and CDR2 from the germline V gene are MGHDK and SYGVNS. The CDR3 sequence is CASSEGGPNYGYTF. Written as DNA, the CDR3 is TGTGCCAGCAGTGAGGGGGGCCCTAACTATGGCTACACCTTC.

This clonotype was counted a single time. V and J are TRBV19 and TRBJ2-5; a possible D gene is TRBD1 (6 bases). The ends were cut back, 3 bases at V and 3 bases at J, with 11 bases in the middle. Germline V CDR1 and CDR2: LNHDA, SQIVND (reference sequence). This CDR3 has 14 amino acids. The CDR3 coding sequence is TGTGCCAGTAGTATCTCAGGGGACAAAGAGACCCAGTACTTC. Amino acids: CASSISGDKETQYF.

This clonotype was recorded many times. The chain carries TRBV7-9 and TRBJ1-2; D may be TRBD1 (6 bases). This CDR3 has 13 residues. V gave up 3 bases and J gave up 4 bases, with 9 bases separating them. Germline-derived CDR1 and CDR2 are SEHNR and FQNEAQ (reference sequence). The CDR3 loop reads CASSLGGLYGYTF. The CDR3 DNA reads as TGTGCCAGCAGCTTGGGGGGCCTCTATGGCTACACCTTC.

V and J are TRBV6-1 and TRBJ2-7; perhaps TRBD1 as D (6 bases). Trimming removed 1 base at V and 8 bases at J, with 12 bases between. Germline assignment: CDR1 MNHNS and CDR2 SASEGT. There are 13 residues in the CDR3. CDR3 nucleotide sequence: TGTGCCAGCAGTGAAGGGAACAGGGATAAGCAGTACTTC. Its translation: CASSEGNRDKQYF.

This chain joins TRBV7-9 and TRBJ2-7; D is uncertain. CDR1 SEHNR and CDR2 FQNEAQ come from the germline V gene (reference sequence). This CDR3 has 12 amino acids. V lost 6 bases to trimming and J lost 0 bases, with 6 bases between them. The CDR3 protein is CASSRFSYEQYF. DNA for the CDR3: TGTGCCAGCAGTCGCTTCTCCTACGAGCAGTACTTC.

Ten or more counts support this clonotype. The chain combines TRBV20-1 with TRBJ2-7, with D possibly being TRBD2 (5 bases). Per germline, CDR1 DFQATT and CDR2 SNEGSKA (reference sequence). CDR3 length: 16 residues. The V end was cut by 1 base, the J end by 2 bases, with 18 bases between. The CDR3 coding sequence is TGCAGTGCTAGAGGGACTGAAAGGGTACCACCCTACGAGCAGTACTTC. Translated: CSARGTERVPPYEQYF.

The V call is TRBV10-3, the J call TRBJ1-2, with D uncertain. Deletions cut 2 bases from V and 4 bases from J, with 11 bases between. The CDR3 contains 14 residues. Germline V gene sequence: CDR1 ENHRY, CDR2 SYGVKD. In DNA, the CDR3 is TGTGCCATCAGTGAGGAGACGGACCGCTATGGCTACACCTTC. This translates into CAISEETDRYGYTF.

J is TRBJ2-3 and V is TRBV10-3; D perhaps matches TRBD2 (6 bases). In germline, CDR1 is ENHRY, CDR2 SYGVKD. Trimming shortened V by 10 bases and J by 9 bases, and 17 bases separated the two germline ends. The CDR3 is 12 amino acids. The CDR3 loop is CATETSLSTQYF. The CDR3 coding sequence is TGTGCCACGGAGACTAGTTTGTCGACGCAGTATTTT.

This sequence joins TRBV19 and TRBJ1-1; D might be TRBD1 (5 bases). V lost 5 bases and J 6 bases, leaving 16 bases between the germline ends. CDR3 length equals 14 residues. Germline CDR1 is LNHDA and CDR2 is SQIVND (reference sequence). The CDR3 DNA is TGTGCCAGTAGTTCACCAGGGCGTGCATCTGAAGCTTTCTTT. It codes for CASSSPGRASEAFF.

The chain is built from TRBV29-1 and TRBJ2-1; TRBD2 aligns across 13 bases. Unmatched junction bases numbered 2, after V lost 5 bases and J lost 13 bases. Germline V gives CDR1 SQVTM, CDR2 ANQGSEA. The CDR3 covers 11 residues. In DNA, the CDR3 is TGCAGCGTTTGGACTAGCGGGAGTCAGTTCTTC. Translated, it gives CSVWTSGSQFF.

The sample holds many counts of this clonotype. This chain joins TRBV4-1 and TRBJ2-1, with 7 bases lining up with TRBD1. This CDR3 spans 15 amino acids. The ends lost 1 base at V and 6 bases at J; junction bases unmatched: 6. CDR1 and CDR2 (germline): MGHRA, YSYEKL. This CDR3 is CASSQGQGGSNEQFF. The CDR3 DNA follows: TGCGCCAGCAGCCAAGGTCAAGGGGGCAGCAATGAGCAGTTCTTC.

This clonotype has a count of ten or more. The J gene is TRBJ2-5, the V gene TRBV12-3 or TRBV12-4, with D perhaps TRBD1 or TRBD2 (5 bases each). The CDR3 sequence is 12 residues long. Trimming took 4 bases from V and 7 from J, leaving 10 bases between them. The CDR3 sequence: CASSWDLGTQYF. CDR3 coding DNA: TGTGCCAGCAGTTGGGACCTGGGGACCCAGTACTTC.

Ten or more counts support this clonotype. V usage is TRBV7-8 and J usage is TRBJ1-1, with D perhaps TRBD1 (6 bases). The CDR3 spans 15 residues. The V end lost 5 bases, the J end lost 2 bases, and 15 bases lay between the germline ends. Germline CDR1 is SGHVS and CDR2 is FQNEAQ. The CDR3 loop is CASSPNTGFNTEAFF. CDR3 bases: TGTGCCAGCAGCCCCAATACAGGGTTCAACACTGAAGCTTTCTTT.

This rearrangement joins TRBV19 to TRBJ1-5, with a tentative D call TRBD1 (5 bases). The CDR3 extends over 15 amino acids. V lost 3 bases and J lost 0, with 9 bases in between. The germline CDR1 and CDR2 sequences are LNHDA and SQIVND (reference sequence). CDR3 DNA: TGTGCCAGTAGTATTTCTGGGGGTAGCAATCAGCCCCAGCATTTT. Translated: CASSISGGSNQPQHF.